A selection of T cell receptor beta chains follows, all from one sample in a study of T cells in Graves' hyperthyroidism and ophthalmopathy. TCRdb passed the multiplex PCR reads through MiXCR, listing each CDR3 protein once. Here the sample spans roughly 530,000 distinct CDR3 sequences, over 15% being singletons. Source material: blood. The receptors come from a young woman with Graves' ophthalmopathy. The CDR3 runs from the conserved cysteine through the conserved F or W. D genes are given only for firm matches. Size tells how often a clone was seen (once, few, many) or the class of an expanded clone, and some rows leave it out.

clone size,V gene,J gene,D gene,CDR3 protein,CDR3 DNA
many,TRBV24-1,TRBJ2-7,.,CATSDLLSPSYEQYF,TGTGCCACCAGTGATTTGCTCAGTCCCTCCTACGAGCAGTACTTC
many,TRBV28,TRBJ1-2,.,CASSLFKGRDGYTF,TGTGCCAGCAGTTTATTTAAGGGGAGAGATGGCTACACCTTC
many,TRBV6-5,TRBJ1-1,.,CASRLLSGRGTEAFF,TGTGCCAGCAGATTACTGTCCGGCAGGGGCACTGAAGCTTTCTTT
many,TRBV27,TRBJ1-1,.,CASSPSRAREAFF,TGTGCCAGCAGTCCTTCCAGGGCTCGGGAAGCTTTCTTT
many,TRBV30,TRBJ1-5,TRBD1,CAWMGQGDNQPQHF,TGTGCCTGGATGGGACAGGGGGACAATCAGCCCCAGCATTTT
many,TRBV7-8,TRBJ1-1,.,CASSLAHTGGAFF,TGTGCCAGCAGCTTAGCGCACACAGGCGGAGCTTTCTTT
many,TRBV30,TRBJ1-5,TRBD1,CAWTQDRDNQPQHF,TGTGCCTGGACCCAGGACAGGGATAATCAGCCCCAGCATTTT
many,TRBV28,TRBJ2-5,TRBD1,CASSSEDRTQETQYF,TGTGCCAGCAGTTCCGAGGACAGGACCCAAGAGACCCAGTACTTC
.,TRBV6-2/TRBV6-3,TRBJ2-3,TRBD2,CASSRLAGVPDTQYF,TGTGCCAGCAGTAGACTAGCGGGAGTCCCAGATACGCAGTATTTT
.,TRBV10-2,TRBJ2-3,TRBD2,CASSATGGEVDTQYF,TGCGCCAGCAGTGCTACGGGAGGAGAAGTGGATACGCAGTATTTT
many,TRBV11-1,TRBJ1-1,TRBD1,CASSSGTVYTEAFF,TGTGCCAGCAGCTCCGGGACAGTTTACACTGAAGCTTTCTTT
.,TRBV27,TRBJ1-4,TRBD1,CATGGPNEKLFF,TGTGCCACAGGGGGTCCTAATGAAAAACTGTTTTTT
many,TRBV30,TRBJ1-5,.,CAWSPGTWGNQPQHF,TGTGCCTGGAGCCCCGGGACATGGGGCAATCAGCCCCAGCATTTT
.,TRBV19,TRBJ1-1,.,CASSHRSGTRDTEAFF,TGTGCCAGTAGCCATAGGTCCGGGACCCGGGACACTGAAGCTTTCTTT
.,TRBV4-1,TRBJ1-1,TRBD1,CASIDREFAEAFF,TGCGCCAGCATCGACAGGGAGTTCGCTGAAGCTTTCTTT
.,TRBV9,TRBJ2-1,TRBD1,CASSAVGQSSYNEQFF,TGTGCCAGCAGCGCCGTGGGACAGAGCTCCTACAATGAGCAGTTCTTC
once,TRBV7-2,TRBJ2-1,TRBD2,CASSPGTSGREQFF,TGTGCCAGCAGCCCGGGGACTAGCGGGAGAGAGCAGTTCTTC
many,TRBV2,TRBJ1-1,.,CAGLGGEDTEAFF,TGTGCCGGCCTGGGGGGGGAAGACACTGAAGCTTTCTTT
many,TRBV7-8,TRBJ2-6,TRBD2,CASSPRTSVGANVLTF,TGTGCCAGCAGCCCACGGACTAGCGTTGGGGCCAACGTCCTGACTTTC
.,TRBV12-3/TRBV12-4,TRBJ2-1,TRBD2,CASSFSGTSGSWQFF,TGTGCCAGCAGTTTTTCTGGGACTAGCGGGAGTTGGCAGTTCTTC
few,TRBV27,TRBJ2-7,TRBD2,CASSSRTSGPEQYF,TGTGCCAGCAGTTCCAGGACTAGCGGGCCCGAGCAGTACTTC
.,TRBV7-2,TRBJ2-7,.,CASSLSGHEQHF,TGTGCCAGCAGCTTATCCGGCCACGAGCAGCACTTC
many,TRBV11-2,TRBJ2-3,.,CASSFPLGGQQATDTQYF,TGTGCCAGCAGCTTCCCTTTGGGGGGTCAGCAGGCGACAGATACGCAGTATTTT
many,TRBV2,TRBJ2-2,.,CASRPGPTNTGELFF,TGTGCCAGCAGACCGGGACCGACGAACACCGGGGAGCTGTTTTTT
few,TRBV5-6,TRBJ2-7,.,CASGSGEQYF,TGTGCCAGCGGAAGTGGTGAGCAGTACTTC
few,TRBV4-1,TRBJ1-2,.,CASSQGHGNLVYGYTF,TGCGCCAGCAGCCAAGGCCACGGTAATCTCGTCTATGGCTACACCTTC
many,TRBV2,TRBJ1-6,.,CASMSLGSPLHF,TGTGCCAGCATGTCCTTGGGTTCACCCCTCCACTTT
.,TRBV27,TRBJ1-4,.,CASSLWGRHEKLFF,TGTGCCAGCAGTTTATGGGGGAGGCATGAAAAACTGTTTTTT
.,TRBV9,TRBJ2-5,TRBD2,CASSPDLLAVQETQYF,TGTGCCAGCAGCCCAGACCTACTAGCGGTACAAGAGACCCAGTACTTC
many,TRBV11-2,TRBJ2-2,TRBD2,CASTRTSSNTGELFF,TGTGCCAGCACCCGGACTAGCAGTAACACCGGGGAGCTGTTTTTT
many,TRBV7-9,TRBJ1-1,.,CASSFGEAEAFF,TGTGCCAGCAGCTTCGGGGAGGCTGAAGCTTTCTTT
few,TRBV14,TRBJ1-1,.,CASSQVRAVTEAFF,TGTGCCAGCAGCCAAGTAAGGGCGGTCACTGAAGCTTTCTTT
many,TRBV28,TRBJ1-1,.,CASKEPGPLTEAFF,TGTGCCAGCAAGGAACCGGGTCCCCTCACTGAAGCTTTCTTT
few,TRBV24-1,TRBJ2-2,TRBD1,CATSDRGTGKAGELFF,TGTGCCACCAGTGATAGGGGGACAGGGAAGGCCGGGGAGCTGTTTTTT
few,TRBV10-3,TRBJ1-1,.,CAISGQGKNTEAFF,TGTGCCATCAGTGGGCAGGGGAAGAACACTGAAGCTTTCTTT
few,TRBV20-1,TRBJ2-7,TRBD2,CSATRTSGSYEQYF,TGCAGTGCTACCAGGACTAGCGGGTCCTACGAGCAGTACTTC
few,TRBV6-1,TRBJ2-7,TRBD1,CASSRRDRRHEQYF,TGTGCCAGCAGTCGACGGGACAGGCGCCACGAGCAGTACTTC
.,TRBV18,TRBJ1-3,.,CASSPPLSSSGNTIYF,TGTGCCAGCTCACCACCCCTCTCTAGCTCTGGAAACACCATATATTTT
.,TRBV7-9,TRBJ2-7,TRBD2,CASSLVAGGLHYEQYF,TGTGCCAGCAGCTTAGTGGCGGGGGGGCTTCACTACGAGCAGTACTTC
.,TRBV18,TRBJ1-1,.,CASSPENGPLNTEAFF,TGTGCCAGCTCACCTGAGAACGGACCTCTGAACACTGAAGCTTTCTTT
many,TRBV2,TRBJ1-2,.,CASTEGQIRNYGYTF,TGTGCCAGCACCGAGGGGCAGATAAGGAACTATGGCTACACCTTC
few,TRBV4-1,TRBJ2-7,.,CASSHGGINEQYF,TGCGCCAGCAGCCATGGCGGGATCAACGAGCAGTACTTC
many,TRBV6-2/TRBV6-3,TRBJ2-7,.,CASFSYEQYF,TGTGCCAGCTTTTCCTACGAGCAGTACTTC
few,TRBV4-2,TRBJ2-7,TRBD2,CASSQGGGTYEQYF,TGTGCCAGCAGCCAGGGGGGGGGGACCTACGAGCAGTACTTC
many,TRBV7-8,TRBJ2-1,TRBD2,CASSPEGLAAYNEQFF,TGTGCCAGCAGCCCGGAGGGACTAGCGGCCTACAATGAGCAGTTCTTC
.,TRBV6-9,TRBJ1-4,TRBD1,CASSYPGQDLFF,TGTGCCAGCAGTTACCCGGGACAGGACTTGTTTTTT
many,TRBV6-6,TRBJ2-1,.,CASSYEWSYNEQFF,TGTGCCAGCAGTTACGAGTGGTCCTACAATGAGCAGTTCTTC
many,TRBV6-1,TRBJ1-5,TRBD1,CASTTRFGTVLNQPQHF,TGTGCCAGCACTACAAGATTCGGGACAGTCCTCAATCAGCCCCAGCATTTT
.,TRBV27,TRBJ2-7,TRBD2,CASSSGGAWDEQYF,TGTGCCAGTAGTAGCGGGGGGGCCTGGGACGAGCAGTACTTC
few,TRBV9,TRBJ1-1,.,CASSAPQGGIDTEAFF,TGTGCCAGCAGCGCCCCGCAGGGAGGTATTGATACTGAAGCTTTCTTT
many,TRBV24-1,TRBJ2-3,.,CAAASPGGRPLRTDTQYF,TGTGCCGCAGCTTCCCCCGGCGGCAGGCCTCTTCGCACAGATACGCAGTATTTT
.,TRBV28,TRBJ1-2,TRBD1,CASITGTGGSRGYTF,TGTGCCAGCATCACTGGGACAGGGGGCTCTCGAGGCTACACCTTC
.,TRBV18,TRBJ1-1,.,CASSPGGEKNTEAFF,TGTGCCAGCTCACCGGGAGGGGAAAAGAACACTGAAGCTTTCTTT
many,TRBV28,TRBJ1-1,.,CASRSDMNTEAFF,TGTGCCAGCAGATCCGACATGAACACTGAAGCTTTCTTT
few,TRBV20-1,TRBJ1-1,TRBD1,CSARVRGQGSIYTEAFF,TGCAGTGCTAGGGTCAGAGGACAGGGATCCATTTACACTGAAGCTTTCTTT
many,TRBV6-1,TRBJ1-2,.,CASRLSGGINYGYTF,TGTGCCAGCAGGCTTTCGGGAGGAATTAACTATGGCTACACCTTC
few,TRBV12-3/TRBV12-4,TRBJ1-2,.,CASSLQNSYGYTF,TGTGCCAGCAGTTTACAAAATTCCTATGGCTACACCTTC
many,TRBV30,TRBJ1-2,.,CAWSLGENYGYTF,TGTGCCTGGAGTTTGGGGGAGAACTATGGCTACACCTTC
many,TRBV30,TRBJ1-1,.,CAWSRVLNTEAFF,TGTGCCTGGAGTAGGGTATTGAACACTGAAGCTTTCTTT